Each of the 28 T cell receptor beta chains below was sequenced from the same sample in a study of CD8+ T cells in alopecia areata. The treatment is: oral pan-JAK inhibitor, 5-10 mg twice daily. Reverse transcription of extracted RNA yielded cDNA, which provided the sequencing template. The table came from immunoSEQ multiplex PCR; TCRdb's copy has only in-frame clones and leaves some out. The sample has about 260,000 clones, around 64% seen once; the top ten hold around 0.84%. The sample here was CD4+ T cells sorted from blood, taken at approximately week 51, from a patient treated with tofacitinib. These receptors were collected from a human donor with alopecia areata.

There are many counts of this clone. The chain links TRBV9 to TRBJ2-3; 12 nucleotides align to TRBD2. This CDR3 region has 18 residues. V shed 3 bases and J 6 bases; nucleotides not matched to a gene: 14. The germline gives CDR1 SGDLS, CDR2 YYNGEE. DNA for the CDR3: TGTGCCAGCAGCGGAGCTAGCGGGGGGGCCAGCATCGGGGATACGCAGTATTTT. Residues: CASSGASGGASIGDTQYF.

The table lists this clone with a few counts. The J gene is TRBJ1-4, the V gene TRBV30, with TRBD1 identical over 8 bases. CDR1 and CDR2 from the germline V gene are GTSNPN and SVGIG (reference sequence). This CDR3 region has 13 residues. J was trimmed by 5 bases and V by 2 bases; bases with no gene match: 1. The CDR3 here is CAWSRDRNEKLFF. The CDR3 coding sequence is TGTGCCTGGAGTAGGGACAGGAATGAAAAACTGTTTTTT.

This clone was observed a few times. The V gene is TRBV2, the J gene TRBJ1-5; 7 nucleotides line up with TRBD1. The V segment lost 7 bases and the J segment 1 base; nucleotides outside the gene matches: 7. The CDR3 contains 15 residues. The germline gives CDR1 SNHLY, CDR2 FYNNEI. The CDR3 here is CASNRGGQSNQPQHF. Here the CDR3 DNA reads TGTGCCAGCAACCGCGGGGGACAGAGCAATCAGCCCCAGCATTTT.

The chain couples TRBV10-3 to TRBJ1-5; D perhaps matches TRBD1 (5 bases). Per germline, CDR1 ENHRY and CDR2 SYGVKD. V shed 4 bases and J shed 5 bases, with 9 bases lying between them. This CDR3 comprises 13 residues. CDR3 nucleotide sequence: TGTGCCATCAGTGGTGAGGGGTATCAGCCCCAGCATTTT. This sequence encodes CAISGEGYQPQHF.

This chain connects TRBV27 to TRBJ2-3, with unresolved D. The CDR3 is 14 residues long. Trimming cost V 6 bases and J 3 bases, with 13 bases left between them. Germline V gene lookup returns CDR1 MNHEY and CDR2 SMNVEV (reference sequence). The CDR3 region is CASRLGIGTDTQYF. The CDR3 DNA reads as TGTGCCAGCAGACTGGGGATTGGGACAGATACGCAGTATTTT.

The chain uses TRBV30 and TRBJ2-3; 9 bases map to TRBD1. Germline V gene sequence: CDR1 GTSNPN, CDR2 SVGIG (reference sequence). Unmatched junction bases numbered 6, after V lost 5 bases and J lost 0 bases. The CDR3 is made up of 15 amino acids. The CDR3 sequence is CAWVGGQGSTDTQYF. CDR3 in DNA: TGTGCCTGGGTCGGGGGACAGGGCAGCACAGATACGCAGTATTTT.

The chain uses TRBV6-5 and TRBJ1-2; 10 bases fit TRBD1. Germline assignment: CDR1 MNHEY and CDR2 SVGAGI. The CDR3 sequence is 14 residues long. With V trimmed by 2 bases and J by 5 bases, 2 bases remained unmatched. CDR3 in amino acids: CASSYRQGAYGYTF. DNA of the CDR3: TGTGCCAGCAGTTACAGACAGGGGGCTTATGGCTACACCTTC.

The rearrangement uses TRBV14 and TRBJ1-6; D is unresolved. Germline assignment: CDR1 SGHDN and CDR2 FVKESK. The CDR3 is 14 amino acids. The V end lost 5 bases, the J end lost 6 bases, and 11 bases lay between the germline ends. The CDR3 coding sequence is TGTGCCAGCAGCAAACCAGGAGCTAATTCACCCCTCCACTTT. It is translated as CASSKPGANSPLHF. Complete variable domain (other parts from reference TRBV14 and TRBJ1-6): EAGVTQFPSHSVIEKGQTVTLRCDPISGHDNLYWYRRVMGKEIKFLLHFVKESKQDESGMPNNRFLAERTGGTYSTLKVQPAELEDSGVYFCASSKPGANSPLHFGNGTRLTVT.

The chain recombines TRBV19 with TRBJ2-7; D unresolved. This CDR3 spans 16 amino acids. With 0 bases removed from V and 0 bases from J, the gap between germline ends came to 12 bases. In germline, CDR1 is LNHDA, CDR2 SQIVND (reference sequence). CDR3 DNA sequence: TGTGCCAGTAGTATAGAGGCCCGGGCAGCCTCCTACGAGCAGTACTTC. Translated, it gives CASSIEARAASYEQYF.

The chain has TRBV29-1 and TRBJ2-7, with a possible D match to TRBD2 (5 bases). This CDR3 is 12 amino acids long. Germline V CDR1 and CDR2: SQVTM, ANQGSEA. Trimming removed 5 bases from V and 2 bases from J, with 10 bases in between. CDR3 residues: CSVQTTPYEQYF. CDR3 DNA sequence: TGCAGCGTTCAGACTACCCCCTACGAGCAGTACTTC.

The chain employs TRBV25-1 and TRBJ1-1; D might be TRBD1 (5 bases). The V end was cut by 1 base, the J end by 3 bases, with 12 bases between. The length of the CDR3 is 15 residues. Per the germline V gene, CDR1 is MGHDK and CDR2 is SYGVNS. The CDR3 sequence: CASSESAGRHTEAFF. In DNA form, the CDR3 reads TGTGCCAGCAGTGAATCGGCGGGGCGGCACACTGAAGCTTTCTTT.

This clone has a handful of counts. This rearrangement joins TRBV29-1 to TRBJ2-1; D not certain. The CDR3 loop spans 14 amino acids. V lost 1 base to trimming and J lost 4 bases, with 11 bases between them. Germline values: CDR1 SQVTM, CDR2 ANQGSEA. The CDR3 spells CSVEVFERYNEQFF. In DNA form, the CDR3 reads TGCAGCGTTGAAGTCTTTGAGAGGTACAATGAGCAGTTCTTC.

In this sample, this clone turned up a few times. This rearrangement joins TRBV15 to TRBJ2-3; D not certain. This CDR3 is 19 amino acids long. V lost 0 bases and J 2 bases, leaving 21 bases between the germline ends. The germline CDR1 and CDR2 sequences are LNHNV and YYDKDF (reference sequence). The CDR3 is CATSRDLSLTDRNTDTQYF. The CDR3 nucleotides read TGTGCCACCAGCAGAGATCTATCGCTTACCGATAGAAACACAGATACGCAGTATTTT.

The J gene is TRBJ2-5, the V gene TRBV30; D unclear. CDR1 GTSNPN and CDR2 SVGIG come from the germline V gene (reference sequence). V shed 4 bases and J shed 2 bases, with 5 bases lying between them. This CDR3 contains 11 residues. This CDR3 reads CAWNNQETQYF. In DNA, the CDR3 is TGTGCCTGGAACAATCAAGAGACCCAGTACTTC.

The V call is TRBV10-3, the J call TRBJ2-1, with 9 bases aligning to TRBD1. The V and J ends lost 10 bases and 6 bases, in that order; junction bases with no gene match: 7. The CDR3 covers 13 residues. Germline CDR1 ENHRY, CDR2 SYGVKD. The CDR3 DNA follows: TGTGCCAGTACCGGGACAGGGTTCAATGAGCAGTTCTTC. Protein sequence: CASTGTGFNEQFF.

The chain is built from TRBV29-1 and TRBJ2-3, with D possibly TRBD2 on 5 matching bases. In germline, CDR1 is SQVTM, CDR2 ANQGSEA. There are 14 residues in the CDR3. V was trimmed by 3 bases and J by 8 bases, leaving 18 bases between them. CDR3 bases: TGCAGCGTTGACTTGGCAAGAGTTGGAGGTACGCAGTATTTT. Protein: CSVDLARVGGTQYF.

This clone has more than one count but fewer than ten. V usage is TRBV4-2 and J usage is TRBJ1-6; 10 positions agree with TRBD1. The CDR3 consists of 15 residues. Germline CDR1 LGHNA, CDR2 YNFKEQ. J lost 10 bases, V lost 0 bases, and 3 bases had no gene match. CDR3 region: CASSQETGGQSPLHF. CDR3 nucleotide sequence: TGTGCCAGCAGCCAAGAGACAGGGGGCCAATCACCCCTCCACTTT.

As to this clone: One base separates it from a far larger clone, so it is likely a read error. V usage is TRBV13 and J usage is TRBJ1-1; TRBD1 might be the D (5 bases). The CDR3 has 14 residues. The V gene's germline CDR1 is PRHDT and CDR2 FYEKMQ (reference sequence). Trimming took 2 bases from V and 3 from J, leaving 10 bases between them. The CDR3 sequence: CASSLPGGDTEAFF. The DNA of the CDR3 is TGTGCCAGCAGCTTACCAGGAGGGGACACTGAAGCTTTCTTT. The complete variable domain, with remaining parts taken from reference TRBV13 and TRBJ1-1, reads AAGVIQSPRHLIKEKRETATLKCYPIPRHDTVYWYQQGPGQDPQFLISFYEKMQSDKGSIPDRFSAQQFSDYHSELNMSSLELGDSALYFCASSLPGGDTEAFFGQGTRLTVV.

The rearrangement joins TRBV28 to TRBJ2-6; D gene ambiguous. Germline V gives CDR1 MDHEN, CDR2 SYDVKM. Trimming pared 3 bases from V and 0 bases from J, leaving 3 bases between. This CDR3 comprises 14 residues. The CDR3 sequence is CASSFRSGANVLTF. Written as DNA, the CDR3 is TGTGCCAGCAGTTTCCGCTCTGGGGCCAACGTCCTGACTTTC.

The gene calls are TRBV19 and TRBJ1-2; maybe TRBD1 (5 bases). V gave up 7 bases and J gave up 5 bases, with 20 bases separating them. Germline V CDR1 and CDR2: LNHDA, SQIVND (reference sequence). This CDR3 is built from 15 residues. The DNA of the CDR3 is TGTGCCAGTACCAACCGTCGGGACGGGATATATGGCTACACCTTC. It yields the protein CASTNRRDGIYGYTF. Complete variable domain (other parts from reference TRBV19 and TRBJ1-2): DGGITQSPKYLFRKEGQNVTLSCEQNLNHDAMYWYRQDPGQGLRLIYYSQIVNDFQKGDIAEGYSVSREKKESFPLTVTSAQKNPTAFYLCASTNRRDGIYGYTFGSGTRLTVV.

This clone was observed a single time. The rearrangement uses TRBV7-8 and TRBJ2-2, with TRBD1 identical over 9 bases. After removal of 10 bases from V and 6 bases from J, the junction contained 9 bases not matched to a gene. The V gene's germline CDR1 is SGHVS and CDR2 FQNEAQ. The CDR3 is 14 residues long. In DNA form, the CDR3 reads TGTGCCACCCACCTACAGGGGGCGGCCGGGGAGCTGTTTTTT. This codes for CATHLQGAAGELFF.

The V and J genes are TRBV27 and TRBJ1-1; tentative D call: TRBD1 (6 bases). The CDR3 runs to 15 residues. Germline V gives CDR1 MNHEY, CDR2 SMNVEV (reference sequence). V was pared by 5 bases and J by 0 bases, with 13 bases between. The CDR3 DNA is TGTGCCAGCAGTCCCGGGACACTCATGAACACTGAAGCTTTCTTT. It codes for CASSPGTLMNTEAFF.

The chain couples TRBV11-2 to TRBJ1-6; D perhaps matches TRBD1 (5 bases). The CDR3 has 15 residues. Germline V lookup: CDR1 SGHAT, CDR2 FQNNGV. Trimming cost V 2 bases and J 6 bases, with 11 bases left between them. The CDR3 loop reads CASSLRQSLNSPLHF. DNA for the CDR3: TGTGCCAGCAGCTTACGACAGAGCCTTAATTCACCCCTCCACTTT.

CDR3 coding DNA: TGCGCCAGCATGACAAGGCAGGGAGACTACGAGCAGTACTTC. Protein product: CASMTRQGDYEQYF. The chain combines TRBV5-1 with TRBJ2-7; the D call may be TRBD1 or TRBD2 (5 bases each). The germline V gene encodes CDR1 SGHRS and CDR2 YFSETQ. This CDR3 spans 14 amino acids. V was shortened by 6 bases and J by 3 bases, with 16 bases between the two germline ends.

A single count supports this clone. The chain joins TRBV5-4 to TRBJ2-6, with D perhaps TRBD2 (5 bases). Trimming took off 6 bases at V and 4 bases at J, with 11 bases between the two ends. The CDR3 has 14 amino acids. CDR1 SGHNT and CDR2 YYREEE come from the germline V gene (reference sequence). In DNA form, the CDR3 reads TGTGCCAGCACCCTGAGGGAGGGGGCCAACGTCCTGACTTTC. It translates to CASTLREGANVLTF.

There are a few counts of this clone. Other DNA sequences in the same sample also yield this CDR3. The chain combines TRBV2 with TRBJ1-1, with 8 bases lining up with TRBD1. The CDR3 loop spans 15 amino acids. The germline gives CDR1 SNHLY, CDR2 FYNNEI. The junction had 9 bases not matched to a gene; V was cut back by 5 bases and J by 4 bases. The CDR3 reads CASSRQGAGVTEAFF. Here the CDR3 DNA reads TGTGCCAGCAGTCGGCAGGGGGCGGGGGTCACTGAAGCTTTCTTT.

This clone showed up just a few times. V and J are TRBV2 and TRBJ2-7, with a tentative D call TRBD1 (6 bases). Trimming cost V 6 bases and J 2 bases, with 11 bases left between them. The germline V gene has CDR1 SNHLY and CDR2 FYNNEI. The CDR3 consists of 13 residues. The CDR3 sequence: CASSTQGPYEQYF. As DNA, the CDR3 is TGTGCCAGCAGCACCCAGGGGCCCTACGAGCAGTACTTC.

On this clone: This sample also contains other DNA sequences that code for the same CDR3. This sequence joins TRBV7-9 and TRBJ2-5; D unclear. Trimming cost V 5 bases and J 0 bases, with 4 bases left between them. The CDR3 covers 12 residues. Germline values: CDR1 SEHNR, CDR2 FQNEAQ (reference sequence). The chain's CDR3 is CASSLNQETQYF. The CDR3 coding sequence is TGTGCCAGCAGCCTCAACCAAGAGACCCAGTACTTC.